The subject of this entry is one T cell receptor beta chain. These data come from a study of blood T cell repertoires in COVID-19. Study summary: Acute-phase and convalescent COVID-19 samples originated in the United States, Italy and Spain. From T cells, B-cell-depleted T cells, or PBMCs came the material, which was cDNA or gDNA.

The germline V gene has CDR1 LGHDT and CDR2 YNNKEL (reference sequence). The CDR3 contains 14 residues. Trimming cost V 5 bases and J 3 bases, with 11 bases left between them. Original analysis: Estimated nucleated cell counts came from reference gene primer amplification. The protocol was immunoSEQ multiplex PCR, while the TCRdb copy is restricted to in-frame clones and leaves out a portion. V and J calls and clone size are copied from that table; D and trimming were computed from the DNA. The table has around 92,000 clones, roughly 86% seen once; the top ten hold 10% to 15%. The sequence derives from an older woman in a cohort sampled during active or convalescent COVID-19. V is TRBV3-1 (or the pseudogene TRBV3-2) and J is TRBJ1-5; D unresolved. The sample taken for sequencing was peripheral blood. CDR3 nucleotides: TGTGCCAGCAGCGACAACACGTTCAATCAGCCCCAGCATTTT. Translation: CASSDNTFNQPQHF.